This paragraph covers one T cell receptor (beta chain) sequence. The CDR3 sequence is 18 residues long. Germline V lookup: CDR1 GTSNPN, CDR2 SVGIG (reference sequence). V lost 0 bases, J lost 1 base, and 9 bases stayed unmatched. Libraries were prepared by immunoSEQ multiplex PCR; TCRdb keeps only in-frame clonotypes and omits some of them. The sample lists some 70,000 clones; just under 95% were seen once. This specimen belongs to a study of technical replicates of blood from several donors. This receptor was identified in a human donor in good health. The source material was T cells isolated from PBMCs. The V gene is TRBV30, the J gene TRBJ2-1; 10 bases map to TRBD2. CDR3 in DNA: TGTGCCTGGAGTGTATGGAGCGGGAGGGCCCCGTCCTACAATGAGCAGTTCTTC. Its protein product is CAWSVWSGRAPSYNEQFF.